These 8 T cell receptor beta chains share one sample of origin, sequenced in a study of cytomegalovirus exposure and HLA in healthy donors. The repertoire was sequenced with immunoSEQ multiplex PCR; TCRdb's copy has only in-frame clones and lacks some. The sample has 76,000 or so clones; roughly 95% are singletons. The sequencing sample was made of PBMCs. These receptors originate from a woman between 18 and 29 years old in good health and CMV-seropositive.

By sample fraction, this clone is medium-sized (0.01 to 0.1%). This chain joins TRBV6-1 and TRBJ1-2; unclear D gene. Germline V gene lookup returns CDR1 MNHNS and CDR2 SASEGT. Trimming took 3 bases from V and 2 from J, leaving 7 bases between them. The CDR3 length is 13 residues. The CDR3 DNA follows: TGTGCCAGCAGTGACGACTACAACTATGGCTACACCTTC. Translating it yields CASSDDYNYGYTF.

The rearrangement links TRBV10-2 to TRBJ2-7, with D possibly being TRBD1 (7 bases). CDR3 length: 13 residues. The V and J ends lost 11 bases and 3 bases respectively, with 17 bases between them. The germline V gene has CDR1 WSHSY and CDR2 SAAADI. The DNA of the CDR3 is TGCGCCCGAAAGGAGGGACAGTACTACGAGCAGTACTTC. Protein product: CARKEGQYYEQYF.

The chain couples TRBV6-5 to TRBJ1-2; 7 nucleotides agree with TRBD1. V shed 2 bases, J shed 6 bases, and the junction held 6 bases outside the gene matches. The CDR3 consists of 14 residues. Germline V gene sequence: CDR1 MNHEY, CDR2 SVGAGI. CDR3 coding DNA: TGTGCCAGCAGTTACCAAGACAGGGCGGATGGCTACACCTTC. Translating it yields CASSYQDRADGYTF.

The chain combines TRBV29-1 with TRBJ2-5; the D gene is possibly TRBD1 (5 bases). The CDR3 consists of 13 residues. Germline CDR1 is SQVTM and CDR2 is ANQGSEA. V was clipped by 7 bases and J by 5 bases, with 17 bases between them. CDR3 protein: CSALMGRGETQYF. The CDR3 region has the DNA TGCAGCGCGCTAATGGGGCGCGGTGAGACCCAGTACTTC.

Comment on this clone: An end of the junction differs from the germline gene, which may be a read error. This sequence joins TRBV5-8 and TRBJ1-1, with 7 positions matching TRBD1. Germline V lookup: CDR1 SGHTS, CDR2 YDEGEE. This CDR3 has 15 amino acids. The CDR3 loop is CASSLGVGTVTEAFF. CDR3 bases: TGTGCCAGCAGTTTGGGTGTCGGGACAGTCACTGAAGCTTTCTTT.

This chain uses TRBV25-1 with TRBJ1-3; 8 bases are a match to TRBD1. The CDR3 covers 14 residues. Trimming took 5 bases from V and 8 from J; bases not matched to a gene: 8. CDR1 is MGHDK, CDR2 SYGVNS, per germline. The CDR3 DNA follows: TGTGCCAGCAGTTCAGGGGGCGCGGGAGACACCATATATTTT. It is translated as CASSSGGAGDTIYF. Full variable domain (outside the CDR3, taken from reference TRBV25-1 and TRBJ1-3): EADIYQTPRYLVIGTGKKITLECSQTMGHDKMYWYQQDPGMELHLIHYSYGVNSTEKGDLSSESTVSRIRTEHFPLTLESARPSHTSQYLCASSSGGAGDTIYFGEGSWLTVV.

The CDR3 region is CASSAPGRDNPSNQPQHF. CDR3 nucleotides: TGTGCCAGCAGTGCCCCCGGGAGGGACAATCCTAGCAATCAGCCCCAGCATTTT. V and J are TRBV25-1 and TRBJ1-5, with D possibly matching TRBD1 (6 bases). V was pared by 4 bases and J by 0 bases, with 19 bases between. Germline CDR1 and CDR2: MGHDK and SYGVNS. The CDR3 is 18 amino acids.

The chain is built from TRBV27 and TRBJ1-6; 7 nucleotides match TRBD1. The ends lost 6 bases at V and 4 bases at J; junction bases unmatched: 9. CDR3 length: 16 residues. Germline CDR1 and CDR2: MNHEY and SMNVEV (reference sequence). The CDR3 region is CASSTTGSRYNSPLHF. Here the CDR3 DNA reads TGTGCCAGCAGCACGACAGGGTCGAGGTATAATTCACCCCTCCACTTT.